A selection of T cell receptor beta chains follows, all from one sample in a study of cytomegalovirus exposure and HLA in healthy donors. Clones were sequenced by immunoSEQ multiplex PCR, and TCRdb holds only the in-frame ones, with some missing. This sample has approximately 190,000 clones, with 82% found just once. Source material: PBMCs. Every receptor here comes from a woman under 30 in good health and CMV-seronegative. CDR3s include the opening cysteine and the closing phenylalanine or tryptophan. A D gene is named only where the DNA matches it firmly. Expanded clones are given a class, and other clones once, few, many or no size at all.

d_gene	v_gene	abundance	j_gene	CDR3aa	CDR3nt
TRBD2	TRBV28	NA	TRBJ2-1	CASSPRTSSYNEQFF	TGTGCCAGCAGTCCGCGGACTAGTTCTTACAATGAGCAGTTCTTC
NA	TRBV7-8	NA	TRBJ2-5	CASRPGTTQETQYF	TGTGCCAGCAGGCCCGGGACAACTCAAGAGACCCAGTACTTC
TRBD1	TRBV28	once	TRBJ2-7	CASSGTGPYEQYF	TGTGCCAGCAGCGGGACAGGGCCCTACGAGCAGTACTTC
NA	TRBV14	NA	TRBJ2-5	CASSQDGRSQETQYF	TGTGCCAGCAGCCAAGATGGGCGCTCACAAGAGACCCAGTACTTC
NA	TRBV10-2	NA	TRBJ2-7	CASSEGSGRGAYEQYF	TGCGCCAGCAGTGAAGGAAGTGGCAGGGGGGCCTACGAGCAGTACTTC
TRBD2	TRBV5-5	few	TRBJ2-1	CASSLGKPGLALNEQFF	TGTGCCAGCAGCTTGGGGAAACCGGGACTAGCGCTCAATGAGCAGTTCTTC
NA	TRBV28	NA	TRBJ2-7	CASSLPGQSVATNDPPSYEQYF	TGTGCCAGCAGTTTGCCCGGACAGTCCGTGGCCACCAATGATCCCCCATCCTACGAGCAGTACTTC
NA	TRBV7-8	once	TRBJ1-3	CASSWGVSSGNTIYF	TGTGCCAGCAGCTGGGGGGTGTCCTCTGGAAACACCATATATTTT
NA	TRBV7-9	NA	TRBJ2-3	CASSLKGADTQYF	TGTGCCAGCAGCTTAAAGGGGGCAGATACGCAGTATTTT
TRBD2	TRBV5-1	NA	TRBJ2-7	CASSLAGREFHEQYF	TGCGCCAGCAGCTTGGCCGGGCGGGAGTTCCACGAGCAGTACTTC
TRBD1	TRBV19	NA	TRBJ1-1	CASSTEWTGGREAFF	TGTGCCAGTAGTACCGAATGGACAGGGGGACGCGAAGCTTTCTTT
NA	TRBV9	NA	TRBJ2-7	CASSVGGSASRYEQYF	TGTGCCAGCAGCGTAGGGGGTTCCGCTAGCAGGTACGAGCAGTACTTC
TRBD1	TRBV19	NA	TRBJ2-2	CATTGDVYTGELFF	TGTGCCACGACAGGGGACGTATACACCGGGGAGCTGTTTTTT
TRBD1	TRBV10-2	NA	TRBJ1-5	CASSERTGGARGNQPQHF	TGCGCCAGCAGTGAGAGGACAGGTGGAGCCCGTGGCAATCAGCCCCAGCATTTT
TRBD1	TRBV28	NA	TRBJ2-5	CANGDRDQETQYF	TGTGCCAATGGGGACAGGGACCAAGAGACCCAGTACTTC
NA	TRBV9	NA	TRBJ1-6	CASSVGRPGGSSYNSPLHF	TGTGCCAGCAGCGTAGGGAGGCCAGGCGGTAGCTCCTATAATTCACCCCTCCACTTT
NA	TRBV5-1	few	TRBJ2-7	CASTLGAEQYF	TGCGCCAGCACCCTTGGGGCGGAGCAGTACTTC
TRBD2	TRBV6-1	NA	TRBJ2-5	CASTPSGGWETQYF	TGTGCCAGCACCCCCTCGGGGGGATGGGAGACCCAGTACTTC
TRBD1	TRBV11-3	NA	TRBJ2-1	CASSSWDRGLGSYNEQFF	TGTGCCAGCAGCTCCTGGGACAGGGGGCTAGGCTCCTACAATGAGCAGTTCTTC
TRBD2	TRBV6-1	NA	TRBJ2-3	CASTAGADTQYF	TGTGCCAGCACCGCGGGAGCAGATACGCAGTATTTT
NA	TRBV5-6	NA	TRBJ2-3	CASSLLRQDADTQYF	TGTGCCAGCAGCTTGCTTCGACAGGACGCAGATACGCAGTATTTT
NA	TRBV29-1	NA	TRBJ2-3	CSVTFPKRGSDTQYF	TGCAGCGTTACCTTCCCGAAACGAGGGTCAGATACGCAGTATTTT
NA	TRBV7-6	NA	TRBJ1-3	CASRLGGGNTIYF	TGTGCCAGCAGGTTGGGAGGTGGAAACACCATATATTTT
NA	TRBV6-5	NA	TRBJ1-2	CASSSLGAQGGGYTF	TGTGCCAGCAGTTCCTTGGGGGCGCAGGGCGGCGGCTACACCTTC
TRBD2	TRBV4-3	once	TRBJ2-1	CASSSGLADGYNEQFF	TGCGCCAGCAGCTCGGGACTAGCGGATGGATACAATGAGCAGTTCTTC
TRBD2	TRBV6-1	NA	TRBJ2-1	CASSAGLAGRVGSGEQFF	TGTGCCAGCAGTGCGGGACTAGCGGGCCGAGTTGGTTCAGGTGAGCAGTTCTTC
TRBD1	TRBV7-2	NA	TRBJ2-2	CASSLAYGQGWTGELFF	TGTGCCAGCAGCTTAGCCTATGGACAGGGGTGGACCGGGGAGCTGTTTTTT
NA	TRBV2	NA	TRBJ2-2	CASRTVAAAAGELFF	TGTGCCAGCAGAACGGTAGCGGCAGCAGCCGGGGAGCTGTTTTTT
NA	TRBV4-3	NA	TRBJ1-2	CASSQGTADANYGYTF	TGCGCCAGCAGCCAAGGGACTGCAGACGCTAACTATGGCTACACCTTC
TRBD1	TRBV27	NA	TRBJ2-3	CASSLPWTGVGGQYF	TGTGCCAGCAGTTTACCCTGGACAGGGGTAGGGGGGCAGTATTTT
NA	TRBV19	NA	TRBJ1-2	CASSISGEGYGYTF	TGTGCCAGTAGTATCTCAGGGGAAGGCTATGGCTACACCTTC
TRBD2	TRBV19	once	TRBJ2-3	CASSVRGGRVDTQYF	TGTGCCAGTAGTGTACGAGGCGGGAGAGTGGATACGCAGTATTTT
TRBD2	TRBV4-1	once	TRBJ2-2	CASSQDRSGSDTGELFF	TGCGCCAGCAGCCAAGACCGGAGCGGGAGCGACACCGGGGAGCTGTTTTTT
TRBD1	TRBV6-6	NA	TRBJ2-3	CASGSRGQLTDTQYF	TGTGCCAGCGGCTCCAGGGGGCAACTCACAGATACGCAGTATTTT
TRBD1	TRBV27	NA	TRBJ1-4	CASSPQGARSEKLFF	TGTGCCAGCAGTCCCCAGGGGGCGCGGAGTGAAAAACTGTTTTTT
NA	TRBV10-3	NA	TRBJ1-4	CAISQGATNEKLFF	TGTGCCATCAGTCAGGGCGCAACTAATGAAAAACTGTTTTTT
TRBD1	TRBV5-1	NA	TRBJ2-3	CASSVGQAATTQYF	TGCGCCAGCAGCGTCGGACAGGCCGCTACTACGCAGTATTTT
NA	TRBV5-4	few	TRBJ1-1	CASSLVLGGNTEAFF	TGTGCCAGCAGCTTGGTCCTGGGAGGGAACACTGAAGCTTTCTTT